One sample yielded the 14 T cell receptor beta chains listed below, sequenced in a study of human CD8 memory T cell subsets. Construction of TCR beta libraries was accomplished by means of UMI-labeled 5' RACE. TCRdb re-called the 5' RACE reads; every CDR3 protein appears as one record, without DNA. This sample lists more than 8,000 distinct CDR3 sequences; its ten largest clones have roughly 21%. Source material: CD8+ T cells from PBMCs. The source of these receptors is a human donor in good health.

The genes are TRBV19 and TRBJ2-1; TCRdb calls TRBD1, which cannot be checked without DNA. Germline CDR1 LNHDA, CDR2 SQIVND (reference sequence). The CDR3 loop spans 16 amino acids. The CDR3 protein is CASSGERGSRYNEQFF. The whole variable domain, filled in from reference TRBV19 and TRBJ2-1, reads DGGITQSPKYLFRKEGQNVTLSCEQNLNHDAMYWYRQDPGQGLRLIYYSQIVNDFQKGDIAEGYSVSREKKESFPLTVTSAQKNPTAFYLCASSGERGSRYNEQFFGPGTRLTVL.

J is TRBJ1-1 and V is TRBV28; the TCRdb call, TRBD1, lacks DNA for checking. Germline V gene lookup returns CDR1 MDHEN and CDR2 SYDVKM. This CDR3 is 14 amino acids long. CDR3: CASSPWGGGTEAFF.

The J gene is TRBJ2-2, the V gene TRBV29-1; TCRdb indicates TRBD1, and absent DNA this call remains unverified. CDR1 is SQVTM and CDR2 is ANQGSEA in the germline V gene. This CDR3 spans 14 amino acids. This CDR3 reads CSAIGQSNTGELFF.

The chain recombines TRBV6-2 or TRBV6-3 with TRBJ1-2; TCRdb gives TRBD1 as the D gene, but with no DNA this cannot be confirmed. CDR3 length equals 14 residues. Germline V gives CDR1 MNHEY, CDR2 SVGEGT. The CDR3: CASTELRGVDGYTF.

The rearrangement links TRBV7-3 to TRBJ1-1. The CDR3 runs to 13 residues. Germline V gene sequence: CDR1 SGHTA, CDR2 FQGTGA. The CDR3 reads CASRIGEGTEAFF.

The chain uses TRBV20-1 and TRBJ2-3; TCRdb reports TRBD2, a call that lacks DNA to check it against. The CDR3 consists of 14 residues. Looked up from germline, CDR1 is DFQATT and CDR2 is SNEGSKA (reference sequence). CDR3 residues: CSARALGLVDTQYF.

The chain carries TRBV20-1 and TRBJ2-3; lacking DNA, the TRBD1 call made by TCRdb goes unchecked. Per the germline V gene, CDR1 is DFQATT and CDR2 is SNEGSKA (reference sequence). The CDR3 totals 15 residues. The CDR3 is CSARAPGAAQGTQYF.

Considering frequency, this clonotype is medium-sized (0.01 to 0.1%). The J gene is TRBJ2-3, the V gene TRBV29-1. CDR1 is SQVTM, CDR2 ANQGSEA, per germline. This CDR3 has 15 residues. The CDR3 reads CSVEYATDSTDTQYF.

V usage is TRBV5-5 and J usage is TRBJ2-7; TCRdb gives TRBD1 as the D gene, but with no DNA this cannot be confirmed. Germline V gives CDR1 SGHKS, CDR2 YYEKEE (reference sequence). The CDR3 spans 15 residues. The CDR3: CASSLGQGWTYEQYF. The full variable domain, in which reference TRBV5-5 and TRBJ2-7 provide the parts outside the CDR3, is DAGVTQSPTHLIKTRGQQVTLRCSPISGHKSVSWYQQVLGQGPQFIFQYYEKEERGRGNFPDRFSARQFPNYSSELNVNALLLGDSALYLCASSLGQGWTYEQYFGPGTRLTVT.

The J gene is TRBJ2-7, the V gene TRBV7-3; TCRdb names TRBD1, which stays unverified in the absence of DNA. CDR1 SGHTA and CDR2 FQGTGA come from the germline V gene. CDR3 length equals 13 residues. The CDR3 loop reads CASSSGQGREQYF.

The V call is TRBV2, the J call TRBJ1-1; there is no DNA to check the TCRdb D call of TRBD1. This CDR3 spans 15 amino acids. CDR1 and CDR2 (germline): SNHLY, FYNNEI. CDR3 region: CASSSDSPMNTEAFF.

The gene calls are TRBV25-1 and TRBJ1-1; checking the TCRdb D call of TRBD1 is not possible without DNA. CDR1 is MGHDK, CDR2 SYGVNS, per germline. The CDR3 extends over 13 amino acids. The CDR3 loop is CASSTGLGTEAFF. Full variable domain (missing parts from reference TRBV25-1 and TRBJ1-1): EADIYQTPRYLVIGTGKKITLECSQTMGHDKMYWYQQDPGMELHLIHYSYGVNSTEKGDLSSESTVSRIRTEHFPLTLESARPSHTSQYLCASSTGLGTEAFFGQGTRLTVV.

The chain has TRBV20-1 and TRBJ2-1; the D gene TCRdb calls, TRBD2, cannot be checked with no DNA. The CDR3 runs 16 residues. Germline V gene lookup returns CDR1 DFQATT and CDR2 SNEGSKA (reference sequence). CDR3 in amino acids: CSAIELAGNAYNEQFF.

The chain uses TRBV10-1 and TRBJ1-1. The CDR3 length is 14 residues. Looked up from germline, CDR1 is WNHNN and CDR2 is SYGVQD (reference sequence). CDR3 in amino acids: CASSSGRMNTEAFF.